What follows are 21 T cell receptor beta chains derived from one specimen sequenced in a study of T cells in women clearing cervical HPV infection (dated by TCRdb to 2016 to 2019). Library prep was done by the immunoSEQ multiplex PCR assay. The immuneACCESS repertoire file appears here via TCRdb, limited to in-frame rearrangements. These files lack a portion of the clones; in checked studies, under half of the deficit traces to unresolved V genes, and the cause of the others is not known. The sample table on file contains 25,000 to 30,000 clones. In total, the top ten clones hold under 20% of the sample. The specimen was blood buffy coat. These receptors all come from a woman aged 18-69 years with a cervical HPV16 infection that either progressed to CIN3+ or cleared (not recorded which).

Of note for this clone: The read halts 3 residues ahead of the CDR3 end, with the missing end drawn from the germline J gene. This chain joins TRBV5-1 and TRBJ2-7; D remains unclear. This CDR3 is built from 14 residues. The V gene lost 0 bases and the J gene lost 2 bases, with 9 bases spanning the gap. Per the germline V gene, CDR1 is SGHRS and CDR2 is YFSETQ. Here the CDR3 reads CASSLGLPPYEQYF. The part of the CDR3 DNA that was read is TGCGCCAGCAGCTTGGGACTGCCGCCCTACGAG. The complete variable domain, with remaining parts taken from reference TRBV5-1 and TRBJ2-7, reads KAGVTQTPRYLIKTRGQQVTLSCSPISGHRSVSWYQQTPGQGLQFLFEYFSETQRNKGNFPGRFSGRQFSNSRSEMNVSTLELGDSALYLCASSLGLPPYEQYFGPGTRLTVT.

Concerning this clone: The CDR3 is cut off 3 residues early in the read; its end comes from the germline J gene. The rearrangement uses TRBV18 and TRBJ2-2, with 7 bases identical to TRBD1. V gave up 2 bases and J gave up 2 bases; unmatched junction bases: 8. The CDR3 is 17 amino acids. CDR1 KGHSH and CDR2 LQKENI come from the germline V gene. The sequenced CDR3 bases are TGTGCCAGCTCACCATATTCCCGACAGGGCAACACCGGGGAG. This gives the protein CASSPYSRQGNTGE. The full-length CDR3 reads as CASSPYSRQGNTGELFF.

To note about this clone: Coverage ceases 3 residues before the CDR3 finishes, and the germline J gene fills in the end. V usage is TRBV5-1 and J usage is TRBJ2-3, with 9 bases that match TRBD1. Per the germline V gene, CDR1 is SGHRS and CDR2 is YFSETQ. The CDR3 has 14 residues. The CDR3 reads CASSSTGGDQPQYF. The covered CDR3 bases are TGCGCCAGCAGCTCTACAGGGGGCGATCAGCCG. Variable domain in full (rest from reference TRBV5-1 and TRBJ2-3): KAGVTQTPRYLIKTRGQQVTLSCSPISGHRSVSWYQQTPGQGLQFLFEYFSETQRNKGNFPGRFSGRQFSNSRSEMNVSTLELGDSALYLCASSSTGGDQPQYFGPGTRLTVL.

In the case of this clone: The read halts 3 residues ahead of the CDR3 end, with the missing end drawn from the germline J gene. The chain links TRBV2 to TRBJ2-3, with D tentatively TRBD1 (5 bases). The CDR3 has 13 residues. The germline gives CDR1 SNHLY, CDR2 FYNNEI. The sequenced CDR3 bases are TGTGCCAGCAGTGTTATCAGGGAAGAGACG. Residues: CASSVIREET. In full, the CDR3 reads CASSVIREETQYF.

A note on this clone: The read halts 3 residues ahead of the CDR3 end, with the missing end drawn from the germline J gene. This chain uses TRBV19 with TRBJ2-5; D gene uncertain. The CDR3 spans 13 residues. Trimming took 4 bases from V and 2 from J, leaving 8 bases between them. The germline gives CDR1 LNHDA, CDR2 SQIVND (reference sequence). This chain's CDR3 is CASSTLLQETQYF. CDR3 DNA (partial): TGTGCCAGTAGTACTTTGCTACAAGAGACC.

Concerning this clone: The CDR3 is cut off 3 residues early in the read; its end comes from the germline J gene. The chain carries TRBV7-4 and TRBJ1-2, with a tentative D call TRBD1 (6 bases). Germline CDR1 reads SGHVT; CDR2 reads SQSDAQ. This CDR3 is built from 15 residues. The CDR3 bases that were read are TGTGCCAGCAGCTTACTAGCGGGGGGGCACAATGAC. Translation: CASSLLAGGHND. In full, the CDR3 is CASSLLAGGHNDYTF.

Concerning this clone: The read ends 3 residues shy of where the CDR3 ends; the end is completed using the germline J gene. V usage is TRBV4-2 and J usage is TRBJ2-2; 11 positions match TRBD1. In germline, CDR1 is LGHNA, CDR2 YNFKEQ. V lost 4 bases, J lost 2 bases, and 9 bases stayed unmatched. This CDR3 contains 18 residues. CDR3 protein: CASSPALGTGGNTGELFF. CDR3 DNA, as far as it was read: TGTGCCAGCAGCCCGGCACTGGGGACAGGGGGAAACACCGGGGAG.

CDR3: CSAEDSFYGYTF. The DNA read from the CDR3 is TGCAGTGCCGAAGACAGTTTCTATGGC. V is TRBV20-1 and J is TRBJ1-2, with D maybe TRBD1 (5 bases). The read stops 3 residues short of the end of the CDR3; the missing end is completed from the germline J gene. The V gene lost 6 bases and the J gene lost 4 bases, with 12 bases spanning the gap. Per germline, CDR1 DFQATT and CDR2 SNEGSKA (reference sequence). The CDR3 length is 12 residues.

As to this clone: The read gets to within 3 residues of the CDR3 end, and the germline J gene fills in the rest. This chain links TRBV20-1 with TRBJ2-2, with D perhaps matching TRBD2 (6 bases). The CDR3 has 14 amino acids. Trimming removed 6 bases from V and 0 bases from J, with 11 bases in between. CDR1 is DFQATT and CDR2 is SNEGSKA in the germline V gene (reference sequence). CDR3 loop: CSAWDFANTGELFF. Incomplete CDR3 DNA: TGCAGTGCGTGGGACTTCGCGAACACCGGGGAG.

About this clone: One end of the junction does not line up with germline, which may come from a read error. The read falls 3 residues short of the CDR3 end, and the missing part is taken from the germline J gene. This rearrangement joins TRBV4-2 to TRBJ2-7, with D hard to call. Germline V gives CDR1 LGHNA, CDR2 YNFKEQ. The length of the CDR3 is 14 residues. The CDR3 sequence: CASSFSRSSYEQYF. CDR3 bases read: TGCGCCAGCAGCTTTTCCAGAAGCTCCTACGAG.

Turning to this clone: The read gets to within 3 residues of the CDR3 end, and the germline J gene fills in the rest. J is TRBJ2-3 and V is TRBV20-1, with no clear D. The CDR3 covers 13 residues. From germline, CDR1 is DFQATT and CDR2 SNEGSKA (reference sequence). The DNA read from the CDR3 is TGCAGTGCTAGAGATGCCCAACAAGAGACG. Translation: CSARDAQQET. In full, the CDR3 is CSARDAQQETQYF.

Note on this clone: The read ends 3 residues early relative to the CDR3; the germline J gene fills the gap. The rearrangement uses TRBV2 and TRBJ2-2; TRBD1 matches at 7 bases. CDR1 and CDR2 from the germline V gene are SNHLY and FYNNEI. CDR3 length: 15 amino acids. The CDR3 loop is CASRLERQGREKLFF. The CDR3 bases that were read are TGTGCCAGCCGCCTGGAGAGACAGGGCAGGGAAAAG.

As to this clone: The read ends 3 residues early relative to the CDR3; the germline J gene fills the gap. V gene TRBV6-2 or TRBV6-3 combines with J gene TRBJ2-1; 7 bases are shared with TRBD1. This CDR3 is 12 amino acids long. CDR1 is MNHEY and CDR2 is SVGEGT in the germline V gene. J was trimmed by 9 bases and V by 6 bases; bases with no gene match: 5. Partial CDR3 DNA: TGTGCCAGCAGGCCTGACAGGGTTGAG. As protein: CASRPDRVE. The full CDR3 reads CASRPDRVEQFF.

As concerns this clone: Read coverage stops 3 residues before the CDR3 terminus; the germline J gene supplies the remainder. This chain joins TRBV7-6 and TRBJ1-2; a possible D gene is TRBD1 (5 bases). CDR3 size: 15 residues. Germline CDR1 and CDR2: SGHVS and FNYEAQ. Incomplete CDR3 DNA: TGTGCCAGCAGCCCTAGCGGGGGGACCACCTACGAC. Protein product: CASSPSGGTTYD. In full, the CDR3 reads CASSPSGGTTYDYTF. The entire variable domain, with the rest obtained from reference TRBV7-6 and TRBJ1-2, is as follows: GAGVSQSPRYKVTKRGQDVALRCDPISGHVSLYWYRQALGQGPEFLTYFNYEAQQDKSGLPNDRFSAERPEGSISTLTIQRTEQRDSAMYRCASSPSGGTTYDYTFGSGTRLTVV.

Concerning this clone itself: The read is 3 residues too short to cover the CDR3 end, so that end is filled in from the germline J gene. The chain employs TRBV10-3 and TRBJ1-4, with 9 positions matching TRBD1. Germline trimming cut 11 bases from V and 8 bases from J; bases unmatched to any gene: 12. The germline gives CDR1 ENHRY, CDR2 SYGVKD. CDR3 length equals 14 residues. CDR3 sequence: CASSARTGEEKLFF. CDR3 DNA (partial): TGTGCCTCATCTGCTAGGACAGGGGAAGAAAAA.

On this clone itself: The CDR3 end is not reached by the read, which stops 3 residues before it; the germline J gene fills it in. V is TRBV20-1 and J is TRBJ2-2; D possibly corresponds to TRBD2 (7 bases). Germline-derived CDR1 and CDR2 are DFQATT and SNEGSKA (reference sequence). CDR3 size: 18 residues. CDR3 DNA (partial): TGCAGTGCTATACCGGGGGGCCAGCTGGTGTTAACTAATGAAAAG. Protein product: CSAIPGGQLVLTNEK. The complete CDR3 protein is CSAIPGGQLVLTNEKLFF.

Comments on this clone: The read ends 3 residues shy of where the CDR3 ends; the end is completed using the germline J gene. The chain links TRBV20-1 to TRBJ1-2; 9 nucleotides line up with TRBD1. V lost 5 bases to trimming and J lost 5 bases; unmatched junction nucleotides: 12. This CDR3 has 15 amino acids. Germline V gives CDR1 DFQATT, CDR2 SNEGSKA (reference sequence). The CDR3 sequence is CSAENRDRVGYGYTF. The sequenced part of the CDR3 DNA is TGCAGTGCTGAAAACCGGGACAGGGTTGGGTATGGC.

The DNA read from the CDR3 is TGTGCCAGCAGCTTATACGGGACAGGGGGATATAGCAATCAGCCC. This translates into CASSLYGTGGYSNQP. The whole CDR3 protein is CASSLYGTGGYSNQPQHF. V and J are TRBV7-3 and TRBJ1-5; TRBD1 agrees at 11 bases. The CDR3 goes on 3 residues after the read ends, and that part is filled in from the germline J gene. The germline CDR1 and CDR2 sequences are SGHTA and FQGTGA. V shed 2 bases and J 0 bases; nucleotides not matched to a gene: 6. This CDR3 is 18 amino acids long.

In the case of this clone: The read gets to within 3 residues of the CDR3 end, and the germline J gene fills in the rest. The rearrangement joins TRBV20-1 to TRBJ2-3; 7 bases line up with TRBD1. The V and J ends lost 6 bases and 0 bases, in that order; junction bases with no gene match: 9. Germline assignment: CDR1 DFQATT and CDR2 SNEGSKA (reference sequence). The CDR3 runs to 15 residues. Partial CDR3 DNA: TGCAGTGCGCCGAAGACAGGGTTGAGCACAGATACG. It translates to CSAPKTGLSTDT. The full CDR3 protein reads CSAPKTGLSTDTQYF.

Regarding this clone: The sequenced fragment ends 3 residues before the CDR3 boundary, so the rest is inferred from the germline J gene. The genes are TRBV18 and TRBJ2-3; 10 nucleotides line up with TRBD2. Per germline, CDR1 KGHSH and CDR2 LQKENI. Unmatched junction bases numbered 10, after V lost 6 bases and J lost 1 base. This CDR3 spans 17 amino acids. CDR3 in amino acids: CASSPALAGAGTDTQYF. Partial CDR3 DNA: TGTGCCAGCTCCCCCGCCCTAGCGGGGGCCGGCACAGATACG.

Concerning this clone: Coverage ceases 3 residues before the CDR3 finishes, and the germline J gene fills in the end. This chain links TRBV5-4 with TRBJ1-5; D possibly corresponds to TRBD1 (6 bases). V was cut by 4 bases and J by 2 bases, with 13 bases left in between. Germline V gene data show CDR1 as SGHNT and CDR2 as YYREEE (reference sequence). The CDR3 is 15 residues long. The CDR3 protein is CASSRRGGGNQPQHF. CDR3 bases read: TGTGCCAGCAGCCGGAGGGGGGGAGGCAATCAGCCC.